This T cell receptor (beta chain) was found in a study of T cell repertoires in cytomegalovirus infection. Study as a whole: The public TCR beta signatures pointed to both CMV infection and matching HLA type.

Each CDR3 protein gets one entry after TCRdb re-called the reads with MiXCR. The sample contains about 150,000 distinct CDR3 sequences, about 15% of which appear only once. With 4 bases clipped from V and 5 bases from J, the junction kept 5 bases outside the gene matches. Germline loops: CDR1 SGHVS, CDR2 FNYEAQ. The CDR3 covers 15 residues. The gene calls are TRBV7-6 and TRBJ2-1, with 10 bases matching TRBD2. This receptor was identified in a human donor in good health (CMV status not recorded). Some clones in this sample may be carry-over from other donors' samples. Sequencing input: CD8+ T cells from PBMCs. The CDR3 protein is CASSSLAGRNNEQFF. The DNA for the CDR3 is TGTGCCAGCAGCTCACTAGCGGGAAGAAACAATGAGCAGTTCTTC.